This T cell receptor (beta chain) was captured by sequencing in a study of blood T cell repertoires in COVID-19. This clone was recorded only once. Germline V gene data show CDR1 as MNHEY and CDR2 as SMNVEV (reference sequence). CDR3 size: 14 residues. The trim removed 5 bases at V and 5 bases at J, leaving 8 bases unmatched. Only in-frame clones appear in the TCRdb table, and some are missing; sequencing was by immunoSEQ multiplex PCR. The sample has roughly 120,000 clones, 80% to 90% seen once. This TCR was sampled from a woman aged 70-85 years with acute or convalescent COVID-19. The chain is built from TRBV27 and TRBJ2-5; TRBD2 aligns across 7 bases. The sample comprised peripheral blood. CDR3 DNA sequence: TGTGCCAGCAGTCCGAGCGGGGCGGGGGAGACCCAGTACTTC. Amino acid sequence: CASSPSGAGETQYF.